This T cell receptor beta chain is from a study of metastatic and nonmetastatic thyroid tumors. Study-wide background: It was across blood and tumor or nodule tissue from malignant and benign thyroid patients that repertoires were compared.

This CDR3 spans 17 amino acids. V dropped 3 bases and J dropped 2 bases, with 20 bases sitting between them. The germline gives CDR1 SGHAT, CDR2 FQNNGV. All patients were treatment-naive before thyroid surgery. Findings and caveats of the study: When malignant thyroid tumors were compared with benign nodules, TCR beta diversity was reportedly significantly higher in the malignant tumors. This held in both blood and tumor samples.

With respect to this clone: Its antigen is not identified.

Original processing methods: Differences in CDR3 between clinicopathological groups were drawn on to build a classifier intended to discriminate distant-metastatic papillary thyroid cancer patients. TCRdb reassembled clones from the PCR reads with MiXCR. TCRdb's processing, not the authors' own work, is the source of the V and J calls. The repertoire holds about 21,000 clones, with roughly 18% as singletons. Sequencing input: blood. V is TRBV11-2 and J is TRBJ2-7, with a weak D call TRBD1 (6 bases). This TCR derives from a male donor with papillary thyroid cancer or a benign thyroid nodule (not recorded which). Some clones in this sample may be carry-over from other donors' samples. CDR3 loop: CASSFPRDNSWAYEQYF. DNA of the CDR3: TGTGCCAGCAGCTTCCCCCGGGACAATTCTTGGGCCTACGAGCAGTACTTC.